This T cell receptor (beta chain) is drawn from a study of human T cells and chemical hapten exposure. Overall study findings and caveats: DPC sensitization produced no change in TCRs with frequency above 1 in 1000.

Time point specified: pre-sensitization, week 0. Regarding treatment: therapeutic diphenylcyclopropenone sensitization with weekly scalp DPC. V gave up 3 bases and J gave up 4 bases, with 19 bases separating them. Germline V gene sequence: CDR1 LGHDT, CDR2 YNNKEL (reference sequence). The CDR3 contains 16 residues. TCRdb reanalysed the RACE reads using MiXCR and keeps one entry per CDR3 protein. Here the sample spans around 92,000 distinct CDR3 sequences, 10% to 11% being singletons. On this clonotype itself: Antigen specificity is unknown.

The receptor comes from a woman aged 55-70 years with alopecia areata. Some clones in this sample may be carry-over from other donors' samples. V is TRBV3-1 and J is TRBJ2-7, with D possibly matching TRBD1 (6 bases). The sample here was whole blood, taken in connection with sensitization to the hapten diphenylcyclopropenone (DPC). The CDR3 reads CASSHEHLGGSYEQYF. CDR3 DNA sequence: TGTGCCAGCAGCCACGAACACCTAGGGGGTAGTTACGAGCAGTACTTC.